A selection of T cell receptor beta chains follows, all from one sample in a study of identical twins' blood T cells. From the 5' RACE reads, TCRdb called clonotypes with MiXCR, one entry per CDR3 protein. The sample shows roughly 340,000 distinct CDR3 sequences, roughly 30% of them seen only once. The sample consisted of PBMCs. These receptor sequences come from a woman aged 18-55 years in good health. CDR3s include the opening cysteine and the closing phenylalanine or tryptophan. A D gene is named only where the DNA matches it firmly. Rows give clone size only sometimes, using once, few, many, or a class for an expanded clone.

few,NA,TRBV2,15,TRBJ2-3,CASTNDGVKTDTQYF,TGTGCCAGCACCAACGATGGGGTAAAGACAGATACGCAGTATTTT
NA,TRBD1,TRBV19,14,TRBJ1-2,CASRLGGQGFGYTF,TGTGCCAGTAGACTAGGGGGACAGGGCTTTGGCTACACCTTC
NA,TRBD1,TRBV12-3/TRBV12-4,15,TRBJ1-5,CASSTSGGPNQPQHF,TGTGCCAGCAGCACCTCAGGGGGTCCCAATCAGCCCCAGCATTTT
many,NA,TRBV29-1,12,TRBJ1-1,CSQGEMNTEAFF,TGCAGCCAGGGAGAAATGAACACTGAAGCTTTCTTT
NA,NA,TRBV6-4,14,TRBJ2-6,CASSQTSGANALTF,TGTGCCAGCAGCCAAACCTCTGGGGCCAACGCCCTGACTTTC
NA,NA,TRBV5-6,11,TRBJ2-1,CASSFNDEQFF,TGTGCCAGCAGCTTCAATGATGAGCAGTTCTTC
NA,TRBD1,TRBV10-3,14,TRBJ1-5,CATHGTGVNQPQHF,TGTGCCACCCACGGTACAGGGGTAAATCAGCCCCAGCATTTT
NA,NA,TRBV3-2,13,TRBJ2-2,CASSQMTTGELFF,TGTGCCAGCAGCCAAATGACCACCGGGGAGCTGTTTTTT
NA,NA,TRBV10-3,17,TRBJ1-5,CAISEVRAITQNQPQHF,TGTGCCATCAGTGAGGTGAGGGCCATTACACAAAATCAGCCCCAGCATTTT
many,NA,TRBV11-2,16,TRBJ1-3,CASSLVAVNSGNTIYF,TGTGCCAGCAGCTTAGTCGCGGTGAACTCTGGAAACACCATATATTTT
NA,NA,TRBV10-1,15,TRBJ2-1,CASSEIGTPDNEQFF,TGCGCCAGCAGTGAGATAGGAACCCCCGACAATGAGCAGTTCTTC
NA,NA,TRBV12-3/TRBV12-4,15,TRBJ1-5,CASTWGVFSNQPQHF,TGTGCCAGCACCTGGGGGGTATTCAGCAATCAGCCCCAGCATTTT
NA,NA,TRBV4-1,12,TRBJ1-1,CASSRVGGEAFF,TGCGCCAGCAGCCGCGTTGGGGGTGAAGCTTTCTTT
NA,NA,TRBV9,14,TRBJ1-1,CASSVDVIETEAFF,TGTGCCAGCAGCGTAGACGTGATAGAAACTGAAGCTTTCTTT
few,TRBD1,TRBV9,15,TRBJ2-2,CASGLGQANTGELFF,TGTGCCAGCGGATTGGGACAGGCGAACACCGGGGAGCTGTTTTTT
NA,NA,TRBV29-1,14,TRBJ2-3,CSYFGGAGTDTQYF,TGCAGCTACTTTGGCGGTGCCGGAACAGATACGCAGTATTTT
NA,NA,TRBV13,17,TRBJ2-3,CASSPRPILMGTDTQYF,TGTGCCAGCAGCCCCCGGCCCATTTTGATGGGCACAGATACGCAGTATTTT
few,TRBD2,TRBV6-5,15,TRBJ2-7,CASSRGTSAFYEQYF,TGTGCCAGCAGTCGCGGGACTAGCGCGTTCTACGAGCAGTACTTC
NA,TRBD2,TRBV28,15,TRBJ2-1,CASSQTGLDVYEQFF,TGTGCCAGCAGCCAGACGGGACTAGACGTATATGAGCAGTTCTTC
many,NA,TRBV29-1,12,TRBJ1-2,CSVLTGTYGYTF,TGCAGCGTTTTGACAGGCACCTATGGCTACACCTTC
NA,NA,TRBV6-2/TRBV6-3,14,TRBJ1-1,CASSYEGWNTEAFF,TGTGCCAGCAGTTACGAAGGATGGAACACTGAAGCTTTCTTT
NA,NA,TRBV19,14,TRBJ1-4,CASRPTGSNEKLFF,TGTGCCAGTAGGCCGACAGGCTCCAATGAAAAACTGTTTTTT
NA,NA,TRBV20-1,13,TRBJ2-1,CSAPRRSYNEQFF,TGCAGTGCTCCTCGAAGGAGCTACAATGAGCAGTTCTTC
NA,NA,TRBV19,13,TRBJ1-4,CASTGEANEKLFF,TGTGCCAGTACGGGGGAGGCTAATGAAAAACTGTTTTTT
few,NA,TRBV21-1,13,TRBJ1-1,CASSKASNTEAFF,TGTGCCAGCAGCAAAGCGAGTAACACTGAAGCTTTCTTT
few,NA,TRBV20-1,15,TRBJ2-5,CSANPSESAQETQYF,TGCAGTGCTAATCCTAGCGAGAGCGCGCAAGAGACCCAGTACTTC
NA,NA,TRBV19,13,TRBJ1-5,CASSMEGGQPQHF,TGTGCCAGTAGCATGGAGGGAGGGCAGCCCCAGCATTTT
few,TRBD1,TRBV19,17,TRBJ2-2,CASSTTGTGIHTGELFF,TGTGCCAGTAGTACGACCGGGACAGGGATTCACACCGGGGAGCTGTTTTTT
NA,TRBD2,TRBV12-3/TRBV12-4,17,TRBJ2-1,CASSSRISGGGYNEQFF,TGTGCCAGCAGTTCCCGTATTAGCGGGGGAGGGTACAATGAGCAGTTCTTC
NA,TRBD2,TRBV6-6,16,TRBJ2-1,CASSYPAGGSYNEQFF,TGTGCCAGCAGTTACCCTGCGGGGGGCTCCTACAATGAGCAGTTCTTC
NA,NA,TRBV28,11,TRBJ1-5,CASGRGQPQHF,TGTGCCAGCGGTCGGGGGCAGCCCCAGCATTTT
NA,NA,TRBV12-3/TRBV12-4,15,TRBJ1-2,CASGRTRGLGYGYTF,TGTGCCAGCGGTAGAACCAGGGGACTGGGCTATGGCTACACCTTC
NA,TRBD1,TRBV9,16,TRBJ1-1,CASSRRTGGGNTEAFF,TGTGCCAGCAGCCGACGGACAGGGGGGGGTAACACTGAAGCTTTCTTT
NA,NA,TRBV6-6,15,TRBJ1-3,CASSPHGRDGNTIYF,TGTGCCAGCAGCCCTCACGGGAGGGATGGAAACACCATATATTTT
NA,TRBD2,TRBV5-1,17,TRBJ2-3,CASSLGVTGTTTDTQYF,TGCGCCAGCAGCTTGGGAGTAACCGGGACTACCACAGATACGCAGTATTTT
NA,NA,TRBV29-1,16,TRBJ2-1,CSVEIQGTSPYNEQFF,TGCAGCGTGGAGATACAGGGGACTAGTCCCTACAATGAGCAGTTCTTC
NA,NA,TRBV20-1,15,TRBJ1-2,CSARVQAPPNYGYTF,TGCAGTGCTAGAGTACAGGCGCCGCCGAACTATGGCTACACCTTC
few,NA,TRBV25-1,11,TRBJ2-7,CASSTIGEQYF,TGTGCCAGCAGCACGATCGGCGAGCAGTACTTC
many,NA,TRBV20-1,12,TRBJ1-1,CSVVIRDTEAFF,TGCAGTGTGGTGATCAGGGACACTGAAGCTTTCTTT
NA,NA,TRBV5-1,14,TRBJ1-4,CASSFSRGDEKLFF,TGCGCCAGCAGCTTCTCCAGGGGAGATGAAAAACTGTTTTTT
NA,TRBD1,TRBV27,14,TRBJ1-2,CASRPLDRVLGYTF,TGTGCCAGCAGGCCCCTAGACAGGGTCTTAGGCTACACCTTC